A single sample is the source of the 23 T cell receptor beta chains below, sequenced in a study of a mutant IDH1 vaccine in newly diagnosed glioma. Indicated time point: week 23, last vaccination. Vaccination comprised doses that each held 300 ug of mutant IDH1 20-mer peptide, plus topical imiquimod. No antigen is known for these receptors. TCRdb's table, derived via immunoSEQ multiplex PCR, lists solely in-frame clones and lacks some. Among about 55,000 clones listed, about 80% were seen once. Material: PBMCs, obtained from a glioma patient whose treatment included an IDH1 peptide vaccine. All receptors come from a man aged 40-49 years with glioma.

The J gene is TRBJ1-1, the V gene TRBV11-2; D is unresolved. CDR1 and CDR2 from the germline V gene are SGHAT and FQNNGV. V was cut by 1 base and J by 1 base, with 4 bases left in between. This CDR3 region has 13 residues. As DNA, the CDR3 is TGTGCCAGCAGCTTAGCGCAGAACACTGAAGCTTTCTTT. Translating it yields CASSLAQNTEAFF.

The rearrangement links TRBV7-9 to TRBJ1-5; 8 bases match TRBD1. The CDR3 extends over 13 amino acids. Trimming removed 5 bases from V and 5 bases from J; junction bases left unmatched: 2. Germline loops: CDR1 SEHNR, CDR2 FQNEAQ (reference sequence). CDR3 in DNA: TGTGCCAGCAGCGGACAGGGTCATCAGCCCCAGCATTTT. Protein: CASSGQGHQPQHF. The entire variable domain, with the rest obtained from reference TRBV7-9 and TRBJ1-5, is as follows: DTGVSQNPRHKITKRGQNVTFRCDPISEHNRLYWYRQTLGQGPEFLTYFQNEAQLEKSRLLSDRFSAERPKGSFSTLEIQRTEQGDSAMYLCASSGQGHQPQHFGDGTRLSIL.

The chain carries TRBV7-6 and TRBJ1-3; D is undetermined. The CDR3 is 12 amino acids. Trimming shortened V by 3 bases and J by 3 bases, and 3 bases separated the two germline ends. Per germline, CDR1 SGHVS and CDR2 FNYEAQ. CDR3 DNA: TGTGCCAGCAGCTTTGATGGAAACACCATATATTTT. Translating it yields CASSFDGNTIYF.

V is TRBV19 and J is TRBJ2-3; the match to TRBD1 covers 8 bases. The CDR3 length is 15 residues. J gave up 0 bases and V 4 bases, and 3 bases lay outside the gene matches. The germline V gene encodes CDR1 LNHDA and CDR2 SQIVND (reference sequence). CDR3 nucleotide sequence: TGTGCCAGTAGTAATAGACAGGGGAGCACAGATACGCAGTATTTT. Its translation: CASSNRQGSTDTQYF.

The rearrangement joins TRBV19 to TRBJ1-2, with D unclear. The V end was cut by 3 bases, the J end by 2 bases, with 10 bases between. The CDR3 is 14 amino acids. The germline V gene encodes CDR1 LNHDA and CDR2 SQIVND (reference sequence). CDR3 protein: CASSIRMENYGYTF. CDR3 coding DNA: TGTGCCAGTAGTATCCGAATGGAAAACTATGGCTACACCTTC.

The chain is built from TRBV5-6 and TRBJ2-3; D is ambiguous. The CDR3 is 14 amino acids. Germline assignment: CDR1 SGHDT and CDR2 YYEEEE. V was pared by 2 bases and J by 6 bases, with 13 bases between. This chain's CDR3 is CASSFSSRVDTQYF. Written as DNA, the CDR3 is TGTGCCAGCAGCTTCTCCTCGCGAGTTGATACGCAGTATTTT.

This clone was detected only a few times. The V gene is TRBV5-6, the J gene TRBJ2-6; D unclear. Looked up from germline, CDR1 is SGHDT and CDR2 is YYEEEE. Deletions cut 0 bases from V and 0 bases from J, with 7 bases between. The CDR3 is 16 amino acids. The CDR3 loop reads CASSLAGPSGANVLTF. Written as DNA, the CDR3 is TGTGCCAGCAGCTTGGCCGGTCCCTCTGGGGCCAACGTCCTGACTTTC. Filled out from reference TRBV5-6 and TRBJ2-6, the complete variable domain reads DAGVTQSPTHLIKTRGQQVTLRCSPKSGHDTVSWYQQALGQGPQFIFQYYEEEERQRGNFPDRFSGHQFPNYSSELNVNALLLGDSALYLCASSLAGPSGANVLTFGAGSRLTVL.

The V gene is TRBV5-1, the J gene TRBJ2-5; the match to TRBD2 covers 7 bases. CDR3 length equals 16 residues. In germline, CDR1 is SGHRS, CDR2 YFSETQ. The ends lost 2 bases at V and 5 bases at J; junction bases unmatched: 12. The CDR3 spells CASSLQPPGGGETQYF. The DNA for the CDR3 is TGCGCCAGCAGCTTACAGCCCCCCGGGGGAGGGGAGACCCAGTACTTC. The full variable domain, in which reference TRBV5-1 and TRBJ2-5 provide the parts outside the CDR3, is KAGVTQTPRYLIKTRGQQVTLSCSPISGHRSVSWYQQTPGQGLQFLFEYFSETQRNKGNFPGRFSGRQFSNSRSEMNVSTLELGDSALYLCASSLQPPGGGETQYFGPGTRLLVL.

The J gene is TRBJ2-5, the V gene TRBV13; 7 positions match TRBD2. V lost 5 bases to trimming and J lost 5 bases; unmatched junction nucleotides: 20. The CDR3 spans 18 residues. Germline V gene sequence: CDR1 PRHDT, CDR2 FYEKMQ (reference sequence). In nucleotides, the CDR3 is TGTGCCAGCAGCCAAGATCCCGGGACTAATGATTTCTGGGAGACCCAGTACTTC. Translating it yields CASSQDPGTNDFWETQYF.

The chain combines TRBV4-1 with TRBJ1-2, with D maybe TRBD1 (6 bases). The CDR3 totals 15 residues. V lost 8 bases to trimming and J lost 0 bases, with 16 bases between them. Germline V gene sequence: CDR1 MGHRA, CDR2 YSYEKL. The CDR3 is CASWTPGHSNYGYTF. CDR3 nucleotides: TGCGCCAGCTGGACGCCGGGACATTCTAACTATGGCTACACCTTC.

This sequence joins TRBV5-1 and TRBJ2-3; 14 bases fit TRBD2. Germline CDR1 is SGHRS and CDR2 is YFSETQ. With 1 base clipped from V and 0 bases from J, the junction kept 7 bases outside the gene matches. CDR3 length equals 19 residues. The DNA for the CDR3 is TGCGCCAGCAGCTTGAGTCAGGGGACTAGCGGGGGCAGCACAGATACGCAGTATTTT. Its translation is CASSLSQGTSGGSTDTQYF.

The table lists this clone with a count of one. V and J are TRBV7-9 and TRBJ2-7; perhaps D is TRBD1 or TRBD2 (6 bases each). V was pared by 3 bases and J by 2 bases, with 11 bases between. Germline V gene data show CDR1 as SEHNR and CDR2 as FQNEAQ (reference sequence). The CDR3 extends over 14 amino acids. CDR3 nucleotide sequence: TGTGCCAGCAGCTTCCGGGGGCGCCCCTACGAGCAGTACTTC. It encodes CASSFRGRPYEQYF.

J is TRBJ1-6 and V is TRBV6-1; D is uncertain. The CDR3 length is 13 residues. Germline V lookup: CDR1 MNHNS, CDR2 SASEGT. V lost 8 bases, J lost 5 bases, and 10 bases lay in between. The DNA for the CDR3 is TGTGCCAGCTCAACAGCACATAATTCACCCCTCCACTTT. Translation gives CASSTAHNSPLHF.

CDR3 in DNA: TGTGCCAGCAGTCCCACAGGAAGAGGGCAAGAGACCCAGTACTTC. It translates to CASSPTGRGQETQYF. The chain joins TRBV27 to TRBJ2-5; D could derive from TRBD1 or TRBD2 (5 bases each). CDR1 is MNHEY and CDR2 is SMNVEV in the germline V gene (reference sequence). V lost 5 bases and J 2 bases, leaving 15 bases between the germline ends. The length of the CDR3 is 15 residues.

J is TRBJ1-1 and V is TRBV7-8; no definite D call. The CDR3 contains 14 residues. Between the trimmed V and J ends, which lost 5 bases and 1 base, there was a span of 11 bases. Germline CDR1 is SGHVS and CDR2 is FQNEAQ. The CDR3 protein is CASSSWAGNTEAFF. DNA of the CDR3: TGTGCCAGCAGCAGCTGGGCAGGGAACACTGAAGCTTTCTTT.

V is TRBV6-5 and J is TRBJ2-5; no clear D gene. This CDR3 has 13 residues. Trimming took off 2 bases at V and 3 bases at J, with 7 bases between the two ends. The germline V gene encodes CDR1 MNHEY and CDR2 SVGAGI. CDR3 sequence: CASSYNRKETQYF. The CDR3 bases are TGTGCCAGCAGTTACAACAGAAAAGAGACCCAGTACTTC.

J is TRBJ2-7 and V is TRBV10-1; no reliable D call. Per germline, CDR1 WNHNN and CDR2 SYGVQD (reference sequence). V was trimmed by 4 bases and J by 7 bases, leaving 14 bases between them. The CDR3 is made up of 13 amino acids. CDR3 coding DNA: TGCGCCAGCAGTGGCTGGCAGATAGGGGAGCAGTACTTC. Residues: CASSGWQIGEQYF.

This chain uses TRBV9 with TRBJ1-5; TRBD1 aligns across 11 bases. This CDR3 is 15 amino acids long. Germline V gene sequence: CDR1 SGDLS, CDR2 YYNGEE. V dropped 4 bases and J dropped 4; count of bases not matched to a gene: 4. CDR3 in DNA: TGTGCCAGCAGCTCGGGACAGGGGGGGAATCAGCCCCAGCATTTT. Residues: CASSSGQGGNQPQHF.

The chain is built from TRBV10-2 and TRBJ1-2, with D uncertain. The V end lost 4 bases, the J end lost 0 bases, and 15 bases lay between the germline ends. CDR3 length: 16 residues. Germline values: CDR1 WSHSY, CDR2 SAAADI. The CDR3 region is CASSATSGFSNYGYTF. CDR3 in DNA: TGCGCCAGCAGTGCTACGAGCGGGTTCTCTAACTATGGCTACACCTTC.

This clone was detected only a few times. The chain has TRBV13 and TRBJ1-3; possibly TRBD1 for D (5 bases). Germline CDR1 PRHDT, CDR2 FYEKMQ (reference sequence). The CDR3 is made up of 19 amino acids. Trimming cost V 0 bases and J 0 bases, with 18 bases left between them. Here the CDR3 reads CASSLGSGTRIFSGNTIYF. The CDR3 DNA follows: TGTGCCAGCAGCTTAGGGTCCGGGACCCGGATCTTCTCTGGAAACACCATATATTTT.

This clone was observed a few times. The genes are TRBV19 and TRBJ1-5; TRBD1 might be the D (6 bases). The germline V gene has CDR1 LNHDA and CDR2 SQIVND (reference sequence). The CDR3 has 14 residues. The V gene lost 3 bases and the J gene lost 7 bases, with 13 bases spanning the gap. CDR3 sequence: CASSMRTGSQPQHF. DNA of the CDR3: TGTGCCAGTAGTATGAGAACAGGGTCCCAGCCCCAGCATTTT.

The chain employs TRBV4-2 and TRBJ1-3; D remains ambiguous. Germline V gives CDR1 LGHNA, CDR2 YNFKEQ. This CDR3 has 14 amino acids. Trimming removed 6 bases at V and 0 bases at J, with 9 bases between. CDR3 sequence reads: CASRKDGSGNTIYF. CDR3 sequence (DNA): TGTGCCAGCAGGAAGGACGGCTCTGGAAACACCATATATTTT.

CDR3 sequence: CASGSQTGPYEQYF. CDR3 coding DNA: TGTGCTAGTGGTTCCCAGACAGGGCCATACGAGCAGTACTTC. The chain has TRBV12-5 and TRBJ2-7, with 7 bases lining up with TRBD1. The CDR3 covers 14 residues. J lost 4 bases, V lost 4 bases, and 7 bases had no gene match. Germline values: CDR1 LGHNT, CDR2 FRNRAP.